Listed below are T cell receptor beta chains from one sample, sequenced in a study of blood T cell repertoires in COVID-19. Sequenced by immunoSEQ multiplex PCR; TCRdb stores in-frame clones only, minus some. The table lists roughly 70,000 clones, roughly nine tenths of them singletons. Sequencing input: peripheral blood. These receptors originate from a man aged 50 or older with COVID-19, enrolled during active disease. Each CDR3 is given with its conserved first and last residue. A D gene is named only where the DNA matches it firmly. Not all rows give a size; the values are once, few, many and, for expanded clones, a class.

d_gene: TRBD2
abundance: -
j_gene: TRBJ2-2
v_gene: TRBV2
CDR3nt: TGTGCCAGCAGTGATCAGACTAGCGGGGCCGGGGAGCTGTTTTTT
CDR3aa: CASSDQTSGAGELFF

d_gene: -
abundance: -
j_gene: TRBJ1-1
v_gene: TRBV19
CDR3nt: TGTGCCAGTAGTAAACGGGGAGCGGGACTAGAAGCTTTCTTT
CDR3aa: CASSKRGAGLEAFF

d_gene: TRBD1
abundance: -
j_gene: TRBJ2-2
v_gene: TRBV23-1
CDR3nt: TGCGCCAGCAGTCCCGGACAGGGGGCTGACGGGGAGCTGTTTTTT
CDR3aa: CASSPGQGADGELFF

d_gene: -
abundance: once
j_gene: TRBJ2-2
v_gene: TRBV3-1/TRBV3-2
CDR3nt: TGTGCCAGCAGGCGAACCACCGGGGAGCTGTTTTTT
CDR3aa: CASRRTTGELFF

d_gene: -
abundance: -
j_gene: TRBJ2-1
v_gene: TRBV13
CDR3nt: TGTGCCAGCAGCTCCCAGGGTAGCCGTGAGCAGTTCTTC
CDR3aa: CASSSQGSREQFF

d_gene: -
abundance: -
j_gene: TRBJ1-1
v_gene: TRBV6-2/TRBV6-3
CDR3nt: TGTGCCAGCAGTTACTCGTTCAGGGCGCAAGGCTATACTGAAGCTTTCTTT
CDR3aa: CASSYSFRAQGYTEAFF

d_gene: -
abundance: -
j_gene: TRBJ1-1
v_gene: TRBV14
CDR3nt: TGTGCCAGCAGCCAAGATGCGGGGTTGAATGGGAACACTGAAGCTTTCTTT
CDR3aa: CASSQDAGLNGNTEAFF

d_gene: TRBD1
abundance: -
j_gene: TRBJ2-1
v_gene: TRBV7-6
CDR3nt: TGTGCCAGCAGCTTAGGGACAGGGGGCTCCTACAATGAGCAGTTCTTC
CDR3aa: CASSLGTGGSYNEQFF

d_gene: -
abundance: -
j_gene: TRBJ2-7
v_gene: TRBV19
CDR3nt: TGTGCCAGTAGGGATGGTAGTCAGGGGACCTACGAGCAGTACTTC
CDR3aa: CASRDGSQGTYEQYF

d_gene: TRBD1
abundance: -
j_gene: TRBJ2-1
v_gene: TRBV4-2
CDR3nt: TGTGCCAGCAGCCAGCCGGGACAGGGGGACACCAATGAGCAGTTCTTC
CDR3aa: CASSQPGQGDTNEQFF

d_gene: -
abundance: -
j_gene: TRBJ2-7
v_gene: TRBV7-8
CDR3nt: TGTGCCAGCAGCCGACGGGTCGGAAACTACGAGCAGTACTTC
CDR3aa: CASSRRVGNYEQYF

d_gene: TRBD2
abundance: -
j_gene: TRBJ2-6
v_gene: TRBV4-1
CDR3nt: TGCGCCAGCAGCCAAAGGACTAGCGGCCCTCTCTCTGGGGCCAACGTCCTGACTTTC
CDR3aa: CASSQRTSGPLSGANVLTF

d_gene: -
abundance: -
j_gene: TRBJ2-5
v_gene: TRBV11-2
CDR3nt: TGTGCCAGCAGCTTAGATCTGAGGGTGGTGGAGACCCAGTACTTC
CDR3aa: CASSLDLRVVETQYF

d_gene: TRBD1
abundance: -
j_gene: TRBJ1-2
v_gene: TRBV29-1
CDR3nt: TGCAGCGTCCGGGACAGGGGGGACTATGGCTACACCTTC
CDR3aa: CSVRDRGDYGYTF

d_gene: TRBD2
abundance: -
j_gene: TRBJ2-3
v_gene: TRBV28
CDR3nt: TGTGCCAGCAGGGGGTTCCTAGCGGGAGGGTCGGCAGATACGCAGTATTTT
CDR3aa: CASRGFLAGGSADTQYF

d_gene: -
abundance: -
j_gene: TRBJ2-3
v_gene: TRBV18
CDR3nt: TGTGCCAGCTCACCACCATCTAGGGGTAGCACAGATACGCAGTATTTT
CDR3aa: CASSPPSRGSTDTQYF

d_gene: TRBD2
abundance: -
j_gene: TRBJ2-1
v_gene: TRBV27
CDR3nt: TGTGCCAGCAGTTCCCCAACTAGCGGGAGGTATAGAGGGGAGCAGTTCTTC
CDR3aa: CASSSPTSGRYRGEQFF

d_gene: -
abundance: few
j_gene: TRBJ2-1
v_gene: TRBV30
CDR3nt: TGTGCCTGGAGTGGGGACTTTCGCAATGAGCAGTTCTTC
CDR3aa: CAWSGDFRNEQFF

d_gene: -
abundance: -
j_gene: TRBJ1-6
v_gene: TRBV28
CDR3nt: TGTGCCAGCAGAACCAGGGTTTCACCCCTCCACTTT
CDR3aa: CASRTRVSPLHF

d_gene: -
abundance: -
j_gene: TRBJ2-3
v_gene: TRBV28
CDR3nt: TGTGCCAGCAGTTCCGCGGGGGCGGGAGCAGATACGCAGTATTTT
CDR3aa: CASSSAGAGADTQYF

d_gene: TRBD2
abundance: -
j_gene: TRBJ2-6
v_gene: TRBV5-1
CDR3nt: TGCGCCAGCAGCTCGGGACTAGCGGGAGCTGGGGCCAACGTCCTGACTTTC
CDR3aa: CASSSGLAGAGANVLTF

d_gene: TRBD1
abundance: -
j_gene: TRBJ2-5
v_gene: TRBV28
CDR3nt: TGTGCCAGCAGCCCAAGGGGGACAGGGGGAGAAGAGACCCAGTACTTC
CDR3aa: CASSPRGTGGEETQYF

d_gene: -
abundance: -
j_gene: TRBJ1-2
v_gene: TRBV6-5
CDR3nt: TGTGCCAGCAGTTACGATTTCGCAGGCTATGGCTACACCTTC
CDR3aa: CASSYDFAGYGYTF

d_gene: -
abundance: -
j_gene: TRBJ2-1
v_gene: TRBV9
CDR3nt: TGTGCCAGCAGCGTAGATCAGGGGCGGAATGAGCAGTTCTTC
CDR3aa: CASSVDQGRNEQFF

d_gene: -
abundance: -
j_gene: TRBJ2-5
v_gene: TRBV21-1
CDR3nt: TGTGCCAGCAGCAAAGAAGGACAGGACCAAGAGACCCAGTACTTC
CDR3aa: CASSKEGQDQETQYF

d_gene: -
abundance: -
j_gene: TRBJ2-7
v_gene: TRBV6-1
CDR3nt: TGTGCCAGCAGTGAAGGGAGCTCCTACGAGCAGTACTTC
CDR3aa: CASSEGSSYEQYF

d_gene: -
abundance: -
j_gene: TRBJ2-3
v_gene: TRBV15
CDR3nt: TGTGCCACCAGCAGAGATGAGAAGAATACGCAGTATTTT
CDR3aa: CATSRDEKNTQYF

d_gene: -
abundance: -
j_gene: TRBJ1-3
v_gene: TRBV30
CDR3nt: TGTGCCTACGGGGATAACACCATATATTTT
CDR3aa: CAYGDNTIYF

d_gene: -
abundance: -
j_gene: TRBJ1-4
v_gene: TRBV24-1
CDR3nt: TGTGCCACCAGTGACCCAGGGGCCGGGAGGAATGAAAAACTGTTTTTT
CDR3aa: CATSDPGAGRNEKLFF

d_gene: -
abundance: -
j_gene: TRBJ1-5
v_gene: TRBV24-1
CDR3nt: TGTGCCACCAGTGATGCCCGGGACCCGGACAGTCAGCCCCAGCATTTT
CDR3aa: CATSDARDPDSQPQHF

d_gene: -
abundance: -
j_gene: TRBJ2-5
v_gene: TRBV14
CDR3nt: TGTGCCAGCAGCTCCTATCACTCAGGTATCCAAGAGACCCAGTACTTC
CDR3aa: CASSSYHSGIQETQYF

d_gene: TRBD1
abundance: -
j_gene: TRBJ2-1
v_gene: TRBV9
CDR3nt: TGTGCCAGCAGCGTAGAGGGGGCCGGCCAGCAGTTCTTC
CDR3aa: CASSVEGAGQQFF

d_gene: -
abundance: -
j_gene: TRBJ1-6
v_gene: TRBV7-9
CDR3nt: TGTGCCAGCAGCTTGTCAGGGCGCAATTCACCCCTCCACTTT
CDR3aa: CASSLSGRNSPLHF

d_gene: -
abundance: -
j_gene: TRBJ1-6
v_gene: TRBV5-5
CDR3nt: TGTGCCAGCAGCTTGGAGAGGAATTCACCCCTCCACTTT
CDR3aa: CASSLERNSPLHF

d_gene: -
abundance: -
j_gene: TRBJ2-1
v_gene: TRBV9
CDR3nt: TGTGCCAGCAGCCCTACCTCGGGACTCCCAAACAATGAGCAGTTCTTC
CDR3aa: CASSPTSGLPNNEQFF

d_gene: -
abundance: -
j_gene: TRBJ2-2
v_gene: TRBV3-1/TRBV3-2
CDR3nt: TGTGCCAGCAGGCTCGATACTATTAGCGGGGAGCTGTTTTTT
CDR3aa: CASRLDTISGELFF

d_gene: TRBD2
abundance: -
j_gene: TRBJ2-6
v_gene: TRBV7-3
CDR3nt: TGTGCCAGCAGCTCAGTAGCGGGAGGCCCTCTATCTGGGGCCAACGTCCTGACTTTC
CDR3aa: CASSSVAGGPLSGANVLTF

d_gene: -
abundance: -
j_gene: TRBJ2-7
v_gene: TRBV7-6
CDR3nt: TGTGCCAGCAGCTTAAATGGGGACTCTTCCTACGAGCAGTACTTC
CDR3aa: CASSLNGDSSYEQYF

d_gene: TRBD1
abundance: -
j_gene: TRBJ2-7
v_gene: TRBV10-3
CDR3nt: TGTGCCATCGGCCTGACAGGGAAAGGAACCTACGAGCAGTACTTC
CDR3aa: CAIGLTGKGTYEQYF

d_gene: -
abundance: -
j_gene: TRBJ2-5
v_gene: TRBV9
CDR3nt: TGTGCCAGCAGCGTAGGGCATTACCAAGAGACCCAGTACTTC
CDR3aa: CASSVGHYQETQYF